The clone carrying this TCR beta chain is a singleton in its sample. V lost 5 bases and J lost 2, with 10 bases in between. This CDR3 region has 13 residues. The germline V gene encodes CDR1 MNHEY and CDR2 SMNVEV (reference sequence). TCRdb keeps only in-frame clones here, not all; method: immunoSEQ multiplex PCR. This table holds around 80,000 clones, 85% to 95% found once. This sample is part of a study of T cell changes during pregnancy in multiple sclerosis. The rearrangement links TRBV27 to TRBJ2-7; tentative D call: TRBD2 (6 bases). The sequenced sample was peripheral blood, obtained before pregnancy. The clonotype was recovered from a female donor with multiple sclerosis, enrolled in a pregnancy study. The CDR3 sequence is CASSPGTPYEQYF. CDR3 bases: TGTGCCAGCAGTCCCGGGACTCCCTACGAGCAGTACTTC.